A single sample gave rise to the 15 T cell receptor beta chains below, sequenced in a study of blood T cell repertoires in COVID-19. The data were produced by immunoSEQ multiplex PCR, yet TCRdb's version contains in-frame clones alone and is incomplete. The table lists 270,000 or so clones, around 86% of them singletons. Material for sequencing was peripheral blood. The receptors here all came from a woman younger than 45 with active or convalescent COVID-19.

This chain joins TRBV10-2 and TRBJ2-7; TRBD1 aligns across 11 bases. Germline V gene sequence: CDR1 WSHSY, CDR2 SAAADI. The CDR3 runs 14 residues. The V and J ends lost 4 bases and 6 bases, in that order; junction bases with no gene match: 5. CDR3 sequence: CASSGGTGGSEQYF. For the CDR3, the DNA is TGCGCCAGCAGTGGGGGGACAGGGGGTAGCGAGCAGTACTTC.

V and J are TRBV4-3 and TRBJ2-1, with 9 bases that match TRBD1. The CDR3 contains 14 residues. J lost 7 bases, V lost 4 bases, and 5 bases had no gene match. Germline loops: CDR1 LGHNA, CDR2 YSLEER. CDR3 sequence: CASSPGQGWNEQFF. As DNA, the CDR3 is TGCGCCAGCAGCCCCGGACAGGGGTGGAATGAGCAGTTCTTC.

J is TRBJ2-3 and V is TRBV24-1, with TRBD1 identical over 7 bases. This CDR3 has 17 residues. CDR1 KGHDR and CDR2 SFDVKD come from the germline V gene. V was clipped by 3 bases and J by 3 bases; unmatched bases: 11. The CDR3 nucleotides read TGTGCCACCAGTGATCCCGGTGGTCGACAGGGTACAGATACGCAGTATTTT. Protein: CATSDPGGRQGTDTQYF.

The rearrangement joins TRBV19 to TRBJ2-7, with 7 bases lining up with TRBD2. V shed 1 base, J shed 4 bases, and the junction held 7 bases outside the gene matches. There are 15 residues in the CDR3. Germline CDR1 and CDR2: LNHDA and SQIVND (reference sequence). This CDR3 reads CASSIGYGGEYEQYF. The DNA for the CDR3 is TGTGCCAGTAGTATAGGATATGGGGGGGAATACGAGCAGTACTTC.

The chain employs TRBV7-9 and TRBJ1-1, with 9 bases that match TRBD1. The CDR3 is made up of 14 amino acids. The ends lost 5 bases at V and 2 bases at J; junction bases unmatched: 3. Germline loops: CDR1 SEHNR, CDR2 FQNEAQ (reference sequence). CDR3 nucleotides: TGTGCCAGCAGCGGACAGGGGTTTAACACTGAAGCTTTCTTT. It is translated as CASSGQGFNTEAFF.

About this clone: One junction end does not reproduce the germline sequence, and a read error may be involved. This chain uses TRBV9 with TRBJ1-1, with TRBD1 matching over 7 bases. Germline V gene sequence: CDR1 SGDLS, CDR2 YYNGEE. This CDR3 has 12 residues. Here the CDR3 DNA reads TGCCCACAGGGGATCGGGGACACTGAAGCTTTCTTT. Translated, it gives CPQGIGDTEAFF.

The chain employs TRBV21-1 and TRBJ1-2. TRBV21-1 is noted as a pseudogene. This CDR3 region has 17 residues. DNA of the CDR3: TGTGCCAGCAGCAAAAAGCTACGGGGGGCTCTTAACTATGGCTACACCTTC. Translation: CASSKKLRGALNYGYTF.

The rearrangement uses TRBV15 and TRBJ1-2, with 9 bases matching TRBD1. V was pared by 4 bases and J by 3 bases, with 15 bases of the junction left unmatched. Germline-derived CDR1 and CDR2 are LNHNV and YYDKDF (reference sequence). This CDR3 contains 18 residues. The CDR3 DNA follows: TGTGCCACCAGCAATACGAGGACCGGGACAGGGACTCACTATGGCTACACCTTC. Translating gives CATSNTRTGTGTHYGYTF.

This chain connects TRBV19 to TRBJ1-4; D possibly corresponds to TRBD1 (5 bases). The CDR3 runs 13 residues. V lost 3 bases and J lost 8, with 10 bases in between. Germline V gene sequence: CDR1 LNHDA, CDR2 SQIVND (reference sequence). Here the CDR3 reads CASSIPGDEKLFF. The CDR3 nucleotides are TGTGCCAGTAGTATTCCGGGGGACGAAAAACTGTTTTTT.

The V call is TRBV4-2, the J call TRBJ1-6, with D unclear. Deletions cut 0 bases from V and 0 bases from J, with 9 bases between. The length of the CDR3 is 17 residues. CDR1 and CDR2 (germline): LGHNA, YNFKEQ. CDR3: CASSQDVPSSYNSPLHF. CDR3 in DNA: TGTGCCAGCAGCCAAGATGTACCGAGCTCCTATAATTCACCCCTCCACTTT.

The chain carries TRBV6-5 and TRBJ2-7; 7 positions agree with TRBD2. The CDR3 spans 15 residues. With V trimmed by 6 bases and J by 4 bases, 12 bases remained unmatched. CDR1 and CDR2 from the germline V gene are MNHEY and SVGAGI. CDR3 residues: CASRTTGTTKYEQYF. The CDR3, as DNA: TGTGCCAGCAGAACTACCGGGACTACAAAATACGAGCAGTACTTC.

The gene calls are TRBV27 and TRBJ2-2, with D possibly matching TRBD2 (6 bases). V shed 7 bases and J shed 8 bases, with 14 bases lying between them. Germline values: CDR1 MNHEY, CDR2 SMNVEV (reference sequence). This CDR3 comprises 13 residues. Written as DNA, the CDR3 is TGTGCCAGCACCATCAGCCGGGGGGGGGAGCTGTTTTTT. It specifies CASTISRGGELFF.

This clone turned up a few times. The chain couples TRBV7-8 to TRBJ2-5; 7 bases line up with TRBD2. J was trimmed by 1 base and V by 1 base; bases with no gene match: 6. Per the germline V gene, CDR1 is SGHVS and CDR2 is FQNEAQ. The CDR3 totals 16 residues. The CDR3 is CASSLVFGGSQETQYF. CDR3 DNA sequence: TGTGCCAGCAGCTTAGTCTTCGGGGGGTCCCAAGAGACCCAGTACTTC. Looking up the rest from reference TRBV7-8 and TRBJ2-5 gives the full variable domain: GAGVSQSPRYKVAKRGQDVALRCDPISGHVSLFWYQQALGQGPEFLTYFQNEAQLDKSGLPSDRFFAERPEGSVSTLKIQRTQQEDSAVYLCASSLVFGGSQETQYFGPGTRLLVL.

This clone appeared once. The chain couples TRBV4-3 to TRBJ1-4; 7 nucleotides agree with TRBD1. Germline V gene sequence: CDR1 LGHNA, CDR2 YSLEER. This CDR3 is 15 amino acids long. V lost 0 bases, J lost 4 bases, and 2 bases stayed unmatched. CDR3 sequence reads: CASSQENRGNEKLFF. CDR3 sequence (DNA): TGCGCCAGCAGCCAAGAAAACAGGGGTAATGAAAAACTGTTTTTT.

V and J are TRBV6-5 and TRBJ2-7; possibly TRBD2 for D (5 bases). Germline V CDR1 and CDR2: MNHEY, SVGAGI. V dropped 3 bases and J dropped 0 bases, with 12 bases sitting between them. This CDR3 is built from 15 residues. The CDR3 DNA follows: TGTGCCAGCAGTTATGCGAGAGGGAGCTCCTACGAGCAGTACTTC. Protein: CASSYARGSSYEQYF.